The rows below give T cell receptor beta chains drawn from one sample of a study of vaccination and CD4 T cells after COVID-19. TCRdb used MiXCR to reprocess the PCR reads, holding one entry per CDR3 protein. The sample contains some 8,000 distinct CDR3 sequences, 61% of which appear only once. The antigens of these receptors remain unknown. Sequenced: CD4+ T cells from blood, cultured in vitro. Receptors were obtained from a human donor who had recovered from COVID-19. Each CDR3 is given with its conserved first and last residue. D genes are given only for firm matches. The listing skips clone size in some rows; elsewhere it reads once, few, many or a size class.

abundance	v_gene	d_gene	j_gene	CDR3nt	CDR3aa
.	TRBV1	.	TRBJ2-1	TGCACACTAGCGGGGGGGATCAATGAGCAGTTCTTC	CTLAGGINEQFF
.	TRBV6-5	.	TRBJ2-7	TGTGCCAGCAGTTACAACAAGGGCTACGAGCAGTACTTC	CASSYNKGYEQYF
.	TRBV6-2/TRBV6-3	.	TRBJ1-3	TGTGCCAGCAGTTACCGCCCGGGACAAAACTCTGGAAACACCATATATTTT	CASSYRPGQNSGNTIYF
.	TRBV14	.	TRBJ2-3	TGTGCCAGCAGTCCCCGGTCCCCCGGGGGCACAGATACGCAGTATTTT	CASSPRSPGGTDTQYF
few	TRBV28	.	TRBJ2-5	TGTGCCAGCAGTTTTTACCGATTAGTAAGCCAAGAGACCCAGTACTTC	CASSFYRLVSQETQYF
.	TRBV7-2	.	TRBJ2-2	TGTGCCAGCAGCTCAACAGCGAACACCGGGGAGCTGTTTTTT	CASSSTANTGELFF
.	TRBV5-1	TRBD1	TRBJ2-4	TGCGCCAGCAGCACCCTGACAGGGGGTAAAAACATTCAGTACTTC	CASSTLTGGKNIQYF
.	TRBV11-3	.	TRBJ2-3	TGTGCCAGCACCAGCAGGGGGGGGCAAGGGGCAGATACGCAGTATTTT	CASTSRGGQGADTQYF
.	TRBV24-1	TRBD1	TRBJ2-3	TGTGCCACCAGTAGCGGACAGGGACGGAGCACAGATACGCAGTATTTT	CATSSGQGRSTDTQYF
.	TRBV6-2/TRBV6-3	TRBD1	TRBJ2-7	TGTGCCAGCAGTGACGGGACAGGGAGCTCCTACGAGCAGTACTTC	CASSDGTGSSYEQYF